Shown below are 8 T cell receptor beta chains from a single sample sequenced in a study of T cell repertoires in cytomegalovirus infection (dated by TCRdb to 2018 to 2020). This specimen's treatment or condition label, interpreted: in vitro stimulation with specific CMV peptide epitopes to enrich CMV-specific T cells. These receptors have no known antigen. This sample was sequenced with an Illumina HiSeq 1500. TCRdb itself trimmed the public reads at Q25 with fastp, ran MiXCR and retained productive beta chains. Identical CDR3 protein sequences are pooled into one entry, listed with their most common genes and DNA. The sample profile shows fewer than 650,000 distinct CDR3 sequences; under 45% of them were found once. 48% of the sample is taken by the ten largest. Source: cultured PBMCs, taken from culture after CMV antigen stimulation. Receptor source: a human donor in good health (CMV status not recorded). Some clones in this sample may be carry-over from other donors' samples.

This clonotype was observed a handful of times. This chain links TRBV10-2 with TRBJ1-1; TRBD1 is a possible D gene (6 bases). The V end was cut by 3 bases, the J end by 1 base, with 9 bases between. This CDR3 region has 14 residues. CDR1 and CDR2 from the germline V gene are WSHSY and SAAADI. The CDR3 region has the DNA TGCGCCAGCAGTGATGGGGGACAGAACACTGAAGCTTTCTTT. This translates into CASSDGGQNTEAFF.

The CDR3 is CSASDSDYEQYF. The CDR3 DNA reads as TGCAGTGCTAGCGACAGCGACTACGAGCAGTACTTC. This sequence joins TRBV20-1 and TRBJ2-7, with D possibly being TRBD1 (5 bases). V dropped 3 bases and J dropped 3 bases, with 9 bases sitting between them. The CDR3 covers 12 residues. Germline V CDR1 and CDR2: DFQATT, SNEGSKA (reference sequence).

Remarks on this clonotype: One end of the junction fails to match germline, which may point to a read error. The chain has TRBV2 and TRBJ1-5, with TRBD1 as a possible D gene (6 bases). The CDR3 contains 14 residues. The germline CDR1 and CDR2 sequences are SNHLY and FYNNEI. The CDR3 nucleotides are TGTGCCAGCAGCCCGGACAGAAACAATCAGCCACAGCATTTT. Protein sequence: CASSPDRNNQPQHF.

The chain couples TRBV19 to TRBJ2-7, with 10 bases that match TRBD1. This CDR3 contains 17 residues. Trimming at V came to 4 bases and at J to 3 bases, leaving 12 bases not matched to a gene. Germline V CDR1 and CDR2: LNHDA, SQIVND (reference sequence). The chain's CDR3 is CASSRDRGASPLYEQYF. CDR3 DNA sequence: TGTGCCAGTAGTAGGGACAGGGGCGCCTCCCCTCTCTACGAGCAGTACTTC. The full variable domain, with the rest looked up from reference TRBV19 and TRBJ2-7, is DGGITQSPKYLFRKEGQNVTLSCEQNLNHDAMYWYRQDPGQGLRLIYYSQIVNDFQKGDIAEGYSVSREKKESFPLTVTSAQKNPTAFYLCASSRDRGASPLYEQYFGPGTRLTVT.

V gene TRBV4-1 combines with J gene TRBJ1-2; D gene unclear. From germline, CDR1 is MGHRA and CDR2 YSYEKL. Trimming stripped 1 base from V and 6 bases from J, with 9 bases between. This CDR3 region has 13 residues. CDR3 residues: CASSQVAADGYTF. The CDR3, as DNA: TGCGCCAGCAGCCAAGTGGCTGCGGATGGCTACACCTTC.

This clonotype was observed a handful of times. The V gene is TRBV25-1, the J gene TRBJ2-7; 8 bases map to TRBD2. CDR3 length: 14 residues. V gave up 6 bases and J gave up 0 bases; unmatched junction bases: 4. CDR1 is MGHDK, CDR2 SYGVNS, per germline. This CDR3 reads CASRAGGSSYEQYF. The CDR3, as DNA: TGTGCCAGCAGGGCGGGGGGCAGCTCCTACGAGCAGTACTTC.

The genes are TRBV29-1 and TRBJ2-5; perhaps TRBD1 as D (5 bases). V lost 3 bases and J 5 bases, leaving 13 bases between the germline ends. Germline-derived CDR1 and CDR2 are SQVTM and ANQGSEA. CDR3 length equals 13 residues. This CDR3 reads CSVDGARSETQYF. CDR3 coding DNA: TGCAGCGTTGATGGGGCACGATCGGAGACCCAGTACTTC. The full variable domain, rest sourced from reference TRBV29-1 and TRBJ2-5, is SAVISQKPSRDICQRGTSLTIQCQVDSQVTMMFWYRQQPGQSLTLIATANQGSEATYESGFVIDKFPISRPNLTFSTLTVSNMSPEDSSIYLCSVDGARSETQYFGPGTRLLVL.

At least ten counts were recorded for this clonotype. V and J are TRBV7-2 and TRBJ2-7; no reliable D call. The CDR3 runs 13 residues. In germline, CDR1 is SGHTA, CDR2 FQGNSA. V shed 3 bases and J shed 3 bases, with 9 bases lying between them. CDR3: CASSFGNNYEQYF. The CDR3 DNA sequence: TGTGCCAGCAGCTTTGGGAACAACTACGAGCAGTACTTC.